A single sample is the source of the 30 T cell receptor beta chains below, sequenced in a study of T cell responses to AZD1222 COVID-19 vaccine. Sequenced by immunoSEQ multiplex PCR; TCRdb stores in-frame clones only, minus some. The sample includes 90,000 to 120,000 clones, approximately 88% of them seen just once. Source: peripheral blood, taken on day 0 of AZD1222 vaccination. The receptor source for this set is an adult in good health.

In its sample, this clone was seen once. The rearrangement joins TRBV28 to TRBJ1-4, with 8 positions matching TRBD1. The CDR3 loop spans 15 amino acids. V gave up 5 bases and J gave up 2 bases; unmatched junction bases: 4. CDR1 MDHEN and CDR2 SYDVKM come from the germline V gene. CDR3 DNA sequence: TGTGCCAGCAGTCCAACAGGGGGGACTAATGAAAAACTGTTTTTT. Translating gives CASSPTGGTNEKLFF.

In this sample, this clone turned up once. This chain connects TRBV30 to TRBJ2-6; 8 bases align to TRBD2. The germline gives CDR1 GTSNPN, CDR2 SVGIG (reference sequence). V lost 4 bases, J lost 0 bases, and 2 bases stayed unmatched. The CDR3 contains 15 residues. The CDR3 here is CAWTGTSSGANVLTF. Here the CDR3 DNA reads TGTGCCTGGACCGGGACTAGCTCTGGGGCCAACGTCCTGACTTTC. Based on the CDR3 plus reference TRBV30 and TRBJ2-6, the full variable domain is SQTIHQWPATLVQPVGSPLSLECTVEGTSNPNLYWYRQAAGRGLQLLFYSVGIGQISSEVPQNLSASRPQDRQFILSSKKLLLSDSGFYLCAWTGTSSGANVLTFGAGSRLTVL.

The count of this clone is one. The V and J genes are TRBV28 and TRBJ1-2; D is unresolved. The CDR3 runs 13 residues. Trimming took off 7 bases at V and 1 base at J, with 10 bases between the two ends. The germline gives CDR1 MDHEN, CDR2 SYDVKM. DNA for the CDR3: TGTGCCAGCACCTCTGGTCTTAACTATGGCTACACCTTC. Amino acids: CASTSGLNYGYTF.

For the CDR3, the DNA is TGTGCCACCAGCAGAGAACAGACCTATGGCTACACCTTC. Translation: CATSREQTYGYTF. The chain joins TRBV15 to TRBJ1-2; unclear D gene. The V gene lost 0 bases and the J gene lost 4 bases, with 6 bases spanning the gap. This CDR3 is built from 13 residues. The germline V gene encodes CDR1 LNHNV and CDR2 YYDKDF (reference sequence).

J is TRBJ2-3 and V is TRBV5-4; TRBD2 might be the D (6 bases). From germline, CDR1 is SGHNT and CDR2 YYREEE (reference sequence). The CDR3 contains 14 residues. The germline V and J ends were trimmed by 0 bases and 4 bases, with 9 bases remaining between them. CDR3 amino acids: CASSLGDSADTQYF. The CDR3, as DNA: TGTGCCAGCAGCTTGGGGGACTCAGCAGATACGCAGTATTTT.

This chain uses TRBV4-1 with TRBJ2-6; a weak D match, TRBD1 (6 bases). Germline V gene sequence: CDR1 MGHRA, CDR2 YSYEKL. The CDR3 covers 17 residues. Trimming took 1 base from V and 0 from J, leaving 10 bases between them. CDR3 region: CASSQGGQRSGANVLTF. In DNA form, the CDR3 reads TGCGCCAGCAGCCAAGGGGGACAACGCTCTGGGGCCAACGTCCTGACTTTC.

The chain has TRBV29-1 and TRBJ2-2, with D tentatively TRBD1 (5 bases). This CDR3 contains 13 residues. Trimming stripped 2 bases from V and 1 base from J, with 5 bases between. Per germline, CDR1 SQVTM and CDR2 ANQGSEA. The CDR3 coding sequence is TGCAGCGTTGAACAGGGGAACACCGGGGAGCTGTTTTTT. Its protein product is CSVEQGNTGELFF.

On this clone: The junction differs from germline at one of its ends, possibly a read error. The chain recombines TRBV5-5 with TRBJ1-4; D might be TRBD1 (5 bases). The CDR3 totals 15 residues. CDR1 is SGHKS, CDR2 YYEKEE, per germline (reference sequence). The CDR3 DNA is TGTGCCAGCAGTCTCATCAGGGTTGAAAATGGAAAACTGTTTTTT. The encoded protein is CASSLIRVENGKLFF.

This clone was found a few times. J is TRBJ2-1 and V is TRBV9, with TRBD2 identical over 13 bases. This CDR3 region has 17 residues. The germline CDR1 and CDR2 sequences are SGDLS and YYNGEE. Unmatched junction bases numbered 16, after V lost 4 bases and J lost 12 bases. The CDR3 DNA reads TGTGCCAGCAGCCCAAGACAAACTAGCGGGGGGGTCGACGGGCAGTTCTTC. Translated: CASSPRQTSGGVDGQFF.

The chain carries TRBV24-1 and TRBJ2-7; no reliable D call. The length of the CDR3 is 13 residues. Germline V CDR1 and CDR2: KGHDR, SFDVKD. Trimming took off 2 bases at V and 1 base at J, with 5 bases between the two ends. CDR3 nucleotide sequence: TGTGCCACCAGTGATTCTGATTCCTACGAGCAGTACTTC. It yields the protein CATSDSDSYEQYF.

This clone appeared once. The rearrangement uses TRBV28 and TRBJ1-2; 8 positions agree with TRBD1. The junction had 7 bases not matched to a gene; V was cut back by 8 bases and J by 2 bases. The CDR3 has 14 amino acids. Germline-derived CDR1 and CDR2 are MDHEN and SYDVKM. The CDR3 loop reads CASRQRTGNYGYTF. CDR3 coding DNA: TGTGCCAGCCGACAACGGACAGGGAACTATGGCTACACCTTC.

The genes are TRBV9 and TRBJ1-3; D is possibly TRBD1 (6 bases). The CDR3 runs to 16 residues. V was shortened by 4 bases and J by 4 bases, with 18 bases between the two germline ends. CDR1 and CDR2 (germline): SGDLS, YYNGEE. CDR3 sequence: CASSPSRGTGGNTIYF. The CDR3 DNA sequence: TGTGCCAGCAGCCCCAGTAGGGGTACAGGGGGAAACACCATATATTTT.

The J gene is TRBJ2-1, the V gene TRBV18; the D is unclear. The ends were cut back, 3 bases at V and 7 bases at J, with 4 bases in the middle. From germline, CDR1 is KGHSH and CDR2 LQKENI. CDR3 size: 11 residues. CDR3 DNA sequence: TGTGCCAGCTCACCTGAGAATGAGCAGTTCTTC. Amino acid sequence: CASSPENEQFF.

The CDR3 loop reads CASSLYSGAGEEKLFF. CDR3 DNA: TGTGCCAGCAGCTTATACAGCGGGGCCGGTGAGGAAAAACTGTTTTTT. The chain carries TRBV5-6 and TRBJ1-4; possibly TRBD1 for D (5 bases). Trimming cost V 2 bases and J 8 bases, with 19 bases left between them. Germline CDR1 reads SGHDT; CDR2 reads YYEEEE. The CDR3 has 16 amino acids.

The chain has TRBV6-5 and TRBJ1-2; 9 nucleotides align to TRBD1. J gave up 4 bases and V 1 base, and 7 bases lay outside the gene matches. CDR3 length equals 16 residues. CDR1 and CDR2 (germline): MNHEY, SVGAGI. The CDR3 sequence is CASSYLRTGGGYGYTF. CDR3 sequence (DNA): TGTGCCAGCAGTTACTTGCGTACAGGGGGCGGCTATGGCTACACCTTC.

A single count supports this clone. This rearrangement joins TRBV21-1 to TRBJ2-5; the D call in the table, TRBD1, was not verified against the DNA. TRBV21-1 is classified as a pseudogene. This CDR3 is built from 18 residues. DNA for the CDR3: TGTGCCAGCAGCAAATATTTAATGCGTACCAGGGGAACGGAGACCCAGTACTTC. It yields the protein CASSKYLMRTRGTETQYF.

This chain uses TRBV28 with TRBJ1-2; 10 bases agree with TRBD1. The trim removed 5 bases at V and 7 bases at J, leaving 13 bases unmatched. The germline CDR1 and CDR2 sequences are MDHEN and SYDVKM. This CDR3 region has 16 residues. This chain's CDR3 is CASSIPARQGAGGYTF. CDR3 coding DNA: TGTGCCAGCAGTATCCCCGCTCGACAGGGGGCAGGTGGCTACACCTTC.

The chain joins TRBV7-2 to TRBJ1-5; D gene unclear. This CDR3 comprises 13 residues. CDR1 is SGHTA, CDR2 FQGNSA, per germline. Trimming left V 1 base short and J 1 base short, with 2 bases between. Here the CDR3 reads CASSLVSNQPQHF. CDR3 bases: TGTGCCAGCAGCTTAGTCAGCAATCAGCCCCAGCATTTT.

The chain links TRBV12-3 or TRBV12-4 to TRBJ1-2, with D possibly being TRBD1 (5 bases). V dropped 5 bases and J dropped 8 bases, with 12 bases sitting between them. The CDR3 totals 12 residues. The CDR3 DNA follows: TGTGCCAGCAGTGGGTCAGGGTACGGCTACACCTTC. This sequence encodes CASSGSGYGYTF.

The V and J genes are TRBV25-1 and TRBJ1-1, with TRBD1 matching over 12 bases. CDR3 length: 15 residues. Looked up from germline, CDR1 is MGHDK and CDR2 is SYGVNS. Trimming cost V 7 bases and J 4 bases; bases outside gene matches: 7. The CDR3 nucleotides read TGTGCCAGCAACGGGGACAGGGGGCTTGTCACTGAAGCTTTCTTT. Its protein is CASNGDRGLVTEAFF.

This chain links TRBV6-5 with TRBJ2-7; D might be TRBD1 (6 bases). Trimming took off 11 bases at V and 2 bases at J, with 16 bases between the two ends. Germline CDR1 is MNHEY and CDR2 is SVGAGI. This CDR3 is built from 13 residues. Here the CDR3 reads CASISGDAYEQYF. CDR3 nucleotide sequence: TGTGCCTCGATATCAGGGGACGCCTACGAGCAGTACTTC.

The count of this clone is one. The rearrangement links TRBV19 to TRBJ2-3; TRBD1 agrees at 10 bases. Germline V CDR1 and CDR2: LNHDA, SQIVND (reference sequence). V was clipped by 6 bases and J by 5 bases; unmatched bases: 2. The CDR3 covers 13 residues. The CDR3 DNA reads TGTGCCAGTAGGGGACAGGGGATAGATACGCAGTATTTT. Translating it yields CASRGQGIDTQYF.

Worth noting for this clone: One end of the junction varies from germline; a read error may be responsible. The chain uses TRBV6-1 and TRBJ2-5, with 7 bases fitting TRBD2. Germline CDR1 is MNHNS and CDR2 is SASEGT. CDR3 length equals 9 residues. CDR3 region: CARIAGRDF. The CDR3 coding sequence is TGTGCCAGAATAGCGGGCCGAGACTTC.

In its sample, this clone was seen once. The chain links TRBV30 to TRBJ2-3; 7 bases are shared with TRBD2. V dropped 0 bases and J dropped 6; count of bases not matched to a gene: 24. Germline loops: CDR1 GTSNPN, CDR2 SVGIG (reference sequence). The CDR3 runs to 20 residues. The CDR3 here is CAWSVYSPLAAARGEDTQYF. Here the CDR3 DNA reads TGTGCCTGGAGTGTATACTCCCCTCTAGCAGCGGCCCGGGGGGAGGATACGCAGTATTTT.

The rearrangement uses TRBV28 and TRBJ1-5; 7 positions match TRBD1. CDR3 size: 16 residues. CDR1 MDHEN and CDR2 SYDVKM come from the germline V gene. Trimming at V came to 1 base and at J to 6 bases, leaving 9 bases not matched to a gene. The CDR3 reads CASSLYRGLRIQPQHF. DNA of the CDR3: TGTGCCAGCAGTTTATACAGGGGATTAAGGATTCAGCCCCAGCATTTT.

The genes are TRBV9 and TRBJ2-1, with D possibly called TRBD1 or TRBD2 (5 bases each). The V end was cut by 0 bases, the J end by 1 base, with 17 bases between. This CDR3 region has 18 residues. CDR1 and CDR2 (germline): SGDLS, YYNGEE. CDR3 DNA: TGTGCCAGCAGCGTAGTTGGGACGGGCGGATTGTCCTACAATGAGCAGTTCTTC. Protein product: CASSVVGTGGLSYNEQFF. Full variable domain (missing parts from reference TRBV9 and TRBJ2-1): DSGVTQTPKHLITATGQRVTLRCSPRSGDLSVYWYQQSLDQGLQFLIQYYNGEERAKGNILERFSAQQFPDLHSELNLSSLELGDSALYFCASSVVGTGGLSYNEQFFGPGTRLTVL.

V gene TRBV28 combines with J gene TRBJ1-6; 10 positions match TRBD1. The CDR3 contains 14 residues. CDR1 is MDHEN and CDR2 is SYDVKM in the germline V gene. V shed 3 bases, J shed 13 bases, and the junction held 6 bases outside the gene matches. The CDR3 DNA reads TGTGCCAGCAGTTTTTCGGGACAGGGGTCTCCCCTCCACTTT. Encoded protein: CASSFSGQGSPLHF.

This clone was recorded only once. V usage is TRBV4-3 and J usage is TRBJ1-1, with unresolved D. The germline V gene encodes CDR1 LGHNA and CDR2 YSLEER. V was clipped by 1 base and J by 5 bases, with 8 bases between them. This CDR3 contains 13 residues. The DNA for the CDR3 is TGCGCCAGCAGCCAAGGTATGAGGACTGAAGCTTTCTTT. Residues: CASSQGMRTEAFF.

The chain carries TRBV24-1 and TRBJ2-3, with D possibly being TRBD2 (5 bases). The CDR3 contains 15 residues. Germline V gene sequence: CDR1 KGHDR, CDR2 SFDVKD. V lost 5 bases and J 1 base, leaving 12 bases between the germline ends. Here the CDR3 DNA reads TGTGCCACCAGTGGTGAGGGCATTGGCACAGATACGCAGTATTTT. Protein: CATSGEGIGTDTQYF.

This sequence joins TRBV5-8 and TRBJ2-2, with TRBD2 matching over 8 bases. CDR3 length: 15 residues. V lost 2 bases to trimming and J lost 2 bases; unmatched junction nucleotides: 2. Germline CDR1 SGHTS, CDR2 YDEGEE. CDR3: CASSLAGVNTGELFF. CDR3 sequence (DNA): TGTGCCAGCAGCTTAGCGGGAGTCAACACCGGGGAGCTGTTTTTT.